This T cell receptor (beta chain) was sequenced during a study of blood T cells in healthy people across ages. PCR was performed a second time for about 7 to 11 cycles using a sample-barcoded 5' primer and a J-beta primer mix. TCRdb analysed the 5' RACE reads with MiXCR anew, one entry per CDR3 protein. The sample includes over 550,000 distinct CDR3 sequences, roughly 31% seen only once; the top ten take approximately 15%. In germline, CDR1 is MDHEN, CDR2 SYDVKM. This CDR3 has 15 residues. Turning to this clonotype: A read error may be the cause here, since a much bigger clone is one base away.

This chain links TRBV28 with TRBJ2-1; D not resolved. Matching the DNA end better, TRBJ2-7 makes the J call doubtful. The origin of this receptor is an elderly woman in good health. The sample was blood. The CDR3 nucleotides read TGTGCCAGCAGTACCCCAGGTGGATCCTACAATGAGCAGTACTTC. The encoded protein is CASSTPGGSYNEQYF.